This T cell receptor beta chain was obtained from a study of long-term antiretroviral therapy in people with HIV (dated by TCRdb to between 2022 and 2023). Describing the broader study: The earliest samples were collected approximately a decade before the 2015 WHO recommendation for immediate ART, a period when ART was typically delayed until CD4 counts fell. No cross-contamination during QIAcube processing turned up in test extractions that ran a monoclonal T-cell line alongside 25 to 35 polyclonal samples. A retrospective serial study tested whether changes in peripheral blood TRB repertoire composition and diversity were associated with ART initiation and durable HIV suppression. About 35% of the 30 participants with HIV were female. A total of 192 cryopreserved PBMC samples were contributed to the cohort by 30 adults with confirmed HIV infection, with samples collected serially over a mean of about 6 years (range 1-12).

As for this clone: Its antigen is still unknown. No much larger clonotype is one base removed from it; base qualities were not supplied.

The CDR3 measures 15 amino acids from cysteine to phenylalanine. Solely the CDR3 DNA is kept, with 45 bases framed from the first base. V drops 0 bases and J drops 4 bases, leaving 10 bases in between. The germline V gene provides CDR1 SGHNT and CDR2 YENEEA. Study-wide findings and limitations: Starting ART was linked to a significant rise in TRB diversity, yet even after long-term ART the diversity remained significantly lower than in transplant donor controls. No data were available on ART adherence, viral resistance or therapy changes, limiting inferences about post-ART repertoire changes. The samples span the years 2004 to 2017, and the ART regimens used may be less effective than current regimens. The repertoire was dominated across all time points by expanded TRB clones identified before ART initiation, although this dominance was seen to fluctuate and to decrease in many PLHIV after ART. Since PBMC availability was limited, sequencing covered only the TCR beta chain, with no alpha chain pairing. Narrower CDR3 length ranges were observed in HIV repertoires than in controls, and an antigen-experienced repertoire with only a slight naive shift after ART was suggested by the network structure. Because pre-ART samples had limited cell numbers, unsorted PBMC were profiled rather than sorted CD4+ and CD8+ T cells.

Inclusion was restricted to participants for whom at least one PBMC sample before ART initiation and at least two post-ART samples were available. Treatment was received in the United States of America by all participants with HIV. Before DNA extraction, cryopreserved samples of 1-10 million PBMC were thawed and then washed. At the time of the earliest PBMC sample for each participant with HIV, ages ranged from about 20 to 54 years. PBMC samples from each participant spanned 1-4 timepoints before ART initiation and 2-8 timepoints after ART initiation, with a median of 7 samples. Serial HIV viral load, CD4+ T-cell count, ART history and demographic data were obtained for every participant. Genomic DNA was extracted from unsorted PBMC with a Qiagen kit on a QIAcube, with processing performed in batches of 12 samples. The immunoSEQ hsTCRB v3.0 assay was used at survey level resolution for TRB variable region sequencing. TRB sequencing targeted a depth of about 40,000-55,000 T-cell genomes per sample. Pooled TRB libraries were sequenced on an Illumina MiSeq with a v3 150-cycle kit. The original methods were these. Repertoire analysis was run in R within a reproducible Nextflow workflow that covered QC, data transformation and analysis. LymphoSeq2, an R package for AIRR-Seq data exploration, was used to implement custom analyses. After excluding several samples that yielded fewer than 5000 total TRB sequences, 188 HIV repertoires remained for analysis. Among the 180 to 200 HIV repertoires that were kept, some 61 were collected before ART initiation and about 130 were collected after ART initiation. Repertoires were downsampled to 5000 TRB nucleotide sequences, and summary statistics were averaged over 100 downsampling iterations. TRB sequences were retained for analysis only if CDR3 regions of at least seven amino acids were present. A Shannon entropy-derived clonality score and the Gini coefficient were used to measure diversity. Repertoire networks linked the top 5000 CDR3 amino acid sequences whenever two sequences differed by an edit distance of one. For TRB CDR3 amino acid sequences, GLIPH2 was used to predict antigen specificity groups and MHC restriction. CDR3 amino acid sequences were matched against VDJdb and McPAS-TCR to flag known CMV, EBV, HIV or tissue antigen associations. Pre-ART, post-ART and control groups were compared with Wilcoxon signed-rank tests and Holm-Bonferroni correction. Held by TCRdb, this immuneACCESS table contains in-frame sequences only and omits some clones. Under half of the omission traces to an unresolved V gene where checked; the cause of the rest is unknown. From that table come the V and J calls and clone size; the DNA was used to work out D and trimming. In this sample the table shows tens of thousands of clones, about 90% of which occur a single time. Roughly 3.6% of the sample belongs to the ten largest clones.

The starting material was unsorted PBMCs, obtained 1.8 years after starting antiretroviral therapy. This chain is built from TRBV11-3 and TRBJ2-1; a weak D assignment points to TRBD2 (6 bases agree). The receptor comes from a woman under 30 with HIV. The DNA reads TGTGCCAGCAGCTTAGATCCCGGGAGTTACAATGAGCAGTTCTTC. Its protein is CASSLDPGSYNEQFF.